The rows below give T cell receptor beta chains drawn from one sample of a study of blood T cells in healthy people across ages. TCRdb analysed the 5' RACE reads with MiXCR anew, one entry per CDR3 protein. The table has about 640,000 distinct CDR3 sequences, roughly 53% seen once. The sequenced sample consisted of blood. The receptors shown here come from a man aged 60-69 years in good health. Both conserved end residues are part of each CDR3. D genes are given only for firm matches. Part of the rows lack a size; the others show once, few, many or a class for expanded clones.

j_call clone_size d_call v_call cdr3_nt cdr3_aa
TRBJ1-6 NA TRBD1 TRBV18 TGTGCCAGCTCAGGGACAGGGGGTGGTTCACCCCTCCACTTT CASSGTGGGSPLHF
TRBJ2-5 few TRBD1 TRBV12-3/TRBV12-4 TGTGCCAGCAGTCCCCAAGGACAGGGTGGGACCCAGTACTTC CASSPQGQGGTQYF
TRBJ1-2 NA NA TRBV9 TGTGACAGCAGCGTAGGGTCGGGAAGGGCACTCTATGGCTACACCTTC CDSSVGSGRALYGYTF
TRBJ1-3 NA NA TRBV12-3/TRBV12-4 TGTGCCAGCACCCGGCGAAAGGGCATCTCTGGAAACACCATATATTTT CASTRRKGISGNTIYF
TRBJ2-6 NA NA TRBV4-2 TGTGCCAGCAGCCCCGACGGTCCTGGGGCCAACGTCCTGACTTTC CASSPDGPGANVLTF
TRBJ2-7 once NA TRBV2 TGTGCCAGCGGAGCCGGGGCGGGGAGGATATACAATGAGCAGTACTTC CASGAGAGRIYNEQYF
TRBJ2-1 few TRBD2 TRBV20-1 TGCAGTGCTCGCGGACTAGCAGACTCCTACAATGAGCAGTTCTTC CSARGLADSYNEQFF
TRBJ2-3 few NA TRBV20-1 TGCAGTGCTAGAGCCCAGGGTACAGATACGCAGTATTTT CSARAQGTDTQYF
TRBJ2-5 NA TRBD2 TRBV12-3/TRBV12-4 TGTGCCAGCAGTCCACTCCCGGGACTAGCGGGGAGACAAGAGACCCAGTACTTC CASSPLPGLAGRQETQYF
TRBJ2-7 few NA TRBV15 TGTGCCACCAGCAGAGATGTGGCGGCCTCCTACGAGCAGTACTTC CATSRDVAASYEQYF
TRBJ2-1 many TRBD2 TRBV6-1 TGTGCCAGCAGTGAACTGGCTAGCGGGGGGGCGTATGAGCAGTTCTTC CASSELASGGAYEQFF
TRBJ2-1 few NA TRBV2 TGTGCCAGCAGTGAAATTGGCCACCGGGGGTTCTTC CASSEIGHRGFF
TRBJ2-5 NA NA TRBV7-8 TGTGCCAGCAGCTTGGGGCCGACTGGCATCAGAGAGACCCAGTACTTC CASSLGPTGIRETQYF
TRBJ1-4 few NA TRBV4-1 TGCGCCAGCAGCCAAGATCATCCCCGGCATGAAAAACTGTTTTTT CASSQDHPRHEKLFF
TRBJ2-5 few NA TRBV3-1 TGTGCCAGCAGCCAAGATACTAGGGGGGAGACCCAGTACTTC CASSQDTRGETQYF
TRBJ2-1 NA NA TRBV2 TGTGCCGGCGAGAGTTACAATGAGCAGTTCTTC CAGESYNEQFF
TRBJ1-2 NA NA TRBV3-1 TGTGCCAGCAGCCCCCCATTGGGCAGGGCCTACTATGGCTACACCTTC CASSPPLGRAYYGYTF
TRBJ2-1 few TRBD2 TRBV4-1 TGCGCCAGCAGCCAAGCCGGACTAGAAGACAATGAGCAGTTCTTC CASSQAGLEDNEQFF
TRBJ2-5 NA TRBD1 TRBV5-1 TGCGCCAGCAGCGGGGGACAGCTAGAAGAGACCCAGTACTTC CASSGGQLEETQYF
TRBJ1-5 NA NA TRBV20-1 TGCAGTGCTACGGGGGGGTTCGACCAGCCCCAGCATTTT CSATGGFDQPQHF
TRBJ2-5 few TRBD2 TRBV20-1 TGCAGTGCCCGACTAGCGGGGGCCCTACAAGAGACCCAGTACTTC CSARLAGALQETQYF
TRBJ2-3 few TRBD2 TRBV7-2 TGTGCCAGCAGCTTAGTAACTAGCGGGTTTGGTACGCAGTATTTT CASSLVTSGFGTQYF
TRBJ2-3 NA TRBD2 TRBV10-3 TGTGCCATCAGTGCCTATCGGGGACTAGCGGGGACCACAGATACGCAGTATTTT CAISAYRGLAGTTDTQYF
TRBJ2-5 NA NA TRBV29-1 TGCAGCGCCGCGCCGGGCCCCCAAGAGACCCAGTACTTC CSAAPGPQETQYF
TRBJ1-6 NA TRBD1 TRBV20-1 TGCAGTTTAAGGACAGGGGGAGGCAATAATTCACCCCTCCACTTT CSLRTGGGNNSPLHF
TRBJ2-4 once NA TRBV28 TGTGCCAGCAGTTCCGGACTTAACATTCAGTACTTC CASSSGLNIQYF
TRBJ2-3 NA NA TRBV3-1 TGTGCCAGCAGCCCTAAGAAGTCGACGGATGCGCAGTATTTT CASSPKKSTDAQYF
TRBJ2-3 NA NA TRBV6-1 TGTGCCATCCGATCCCCGGGGGAAAGTGCGCAGTATTTT CAIRSPGESAQYF
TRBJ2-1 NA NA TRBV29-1 TGCAGCGTTGAAGGACAGTCGAGATACAATGAGCAGTTCTTC CSVEGQSRYNEQFF
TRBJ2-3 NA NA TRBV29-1 TGCAGCGCCGAGGGGCCGTTCACAGATACGCAGTATTTT CSAEGPFTDTQYF
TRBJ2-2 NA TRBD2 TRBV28 TGTGCCTCATTCCAGGCGGGGGAGAACACCGGGGAGCTGTTTTTT CASFQAGENTGELFF
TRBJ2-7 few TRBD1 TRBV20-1 TGCAGTGCTGGGGGGGGACAGGGTCGATACGAGCAGTACTTC CSAGGGQGRYEQYF
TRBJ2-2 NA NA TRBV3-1 TGTGCCAGCAGCCCCCGACAGGAGTTATGGACCGGGGAGCTGTTTTTT CASSPRQELWTGELFF
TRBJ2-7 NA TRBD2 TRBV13 TGTGCCAGCAGCTCCCCTAGCGGGGGGGTATTCGAGCAGTACTTC CASSSPSGGVFEQYF
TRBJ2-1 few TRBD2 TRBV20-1 TGCAGTGCCAGGTCACTAGCGGGGCACCGGGATGAGCAGTTCTTC CSARSLAGHRDEQFF
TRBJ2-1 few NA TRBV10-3 TGTGCCATCAGTGAGGCCAACTCTAATGAGCAGTTCTTC CAISEANSNEQFF
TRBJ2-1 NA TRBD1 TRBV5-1 TGCGCCAGCAGCAAAAAGACTCCGGGACAGGAAAGATACAATGAGCAGTTCTTC CASSKKTPGQERYNEQFF
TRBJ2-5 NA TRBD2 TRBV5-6 TGTGCCAGCAGCTTGCGCCTAGCGGGGGCCCCCATGACCCAGTACTTC CASSLRLAGAPMTQYF
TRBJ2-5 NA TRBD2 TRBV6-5 TGTGCCAGCAGTTACGCTAGCGGGGAAGGGACCCAGTACTTC CASSYASGEGTQYF
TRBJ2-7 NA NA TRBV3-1 TGTGCCAGCAGTCGTTTAGGGTTCTACGAGCAGTACTTC CASSRLGFYEQYF
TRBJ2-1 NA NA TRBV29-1 TGCAGCGGGGAACATACGGAAGGCAATGAGCAGTTCTTC CSGEHTEGNEQFF
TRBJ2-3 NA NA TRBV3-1 TGTGCCAGCAGCCATCCCGGGACCACAACCGGAGATACGCAGTATTTT CASSHPGTTTGDTQYF
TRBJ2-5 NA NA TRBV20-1 TGCAGTGCAGCCCCCGTGGCTAGCATTTTGGAGACCCAGTACTTC CSAAPVASILETQYF
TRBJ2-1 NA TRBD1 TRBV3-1 TGTGCCAGCAGCGCCCGGGACAGCTTACGGTTCTTC CASSARDSLRFF
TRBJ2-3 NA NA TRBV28 TGTGCCAGCACCACCGGGCAGGGCACAGATACGCAGTATTTT CASTTGQGTDTQYF
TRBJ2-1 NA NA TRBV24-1 TGTGCCACTCAGGGGTACAATGAGCAGTTCTTC CATQGYNEQFF
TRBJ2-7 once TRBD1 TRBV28 TGTGCCAGCAGTCCTCCCGACAGGGGGCTGCACGAGCAGTACTTC CASSPPDRGLHEQYF
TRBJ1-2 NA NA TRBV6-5 TGTGCCAGCAGTTACTCGGCAGGGGCTGGCTACACCTTC CASSYSAGAGYTF
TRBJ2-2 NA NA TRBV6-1 TGTGCCAGCAGTCCGGAGGGTGGGGGCTGGGACACCGGGGAGCTGTTTTTT CASSPEGGGWDTGELFF
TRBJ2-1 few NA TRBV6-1 TGTGCCAGCAACACAGCCCAAGGGGGGGCATCTGGTGAGCAGTTCTTC CASNTAQGGASGEQFF
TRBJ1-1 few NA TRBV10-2 TGCGCCAGCAGTGAACGGCGGGGCACCCGGGGGAGTACTGAAGCTTTCTTT CASSERRGTRGSTEAFF
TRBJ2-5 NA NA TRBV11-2 TGTGCCAGCAGTCACCTGGTGGTGGAGACCCAGTACTTC CASSHLVVETQYF
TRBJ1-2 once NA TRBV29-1 TGCAGCGTTGTAGACGGTTACTATGGCTACACCTTC CSVVDGYYGYTF
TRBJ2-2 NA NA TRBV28 TGTGCCAGCACGGAGTCGGGCACCGGGGAGCTGTTTTTT CASTESGTGELFF
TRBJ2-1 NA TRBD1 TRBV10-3 TGTGCCATCAGTGAAGGGGACAGCTCCTACAATGAGCAGTTCTTC CAISEGDSSYNEQFF
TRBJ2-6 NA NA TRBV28 TGTGCCAGCAGAACAGGGGAGGGCGGGGCCGACGTCCTGACTTTC CASRTGEGGADVLTF
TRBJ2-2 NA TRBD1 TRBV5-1 TGCGCCAGCAGCATGACCGGGACAGCCAACACCGGGGAGCTGTTTTTT CASSMTGTANTGELFF
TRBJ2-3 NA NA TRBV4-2 TGTGCCAGCAGCCAAGAGTCGGCCGGGACAGATACGCAGTATTTT CASSQESAGTDTQYF
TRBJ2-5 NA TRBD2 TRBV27 TGTGCCAGCAGTTTCTTCCAGCGGGGGAAGGAGACCCAGTACTTC CASSFFQRGKETQYF
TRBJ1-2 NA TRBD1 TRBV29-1 TGCAGCGTAAGCCGGGACAGAGCTAACTATGGCTACACCTTC CSVSRDRANYGYTF